This T cell receptor (beta chain) comes out of a study of shared clonotypes between healthy human individuals. In the naive CD8 group, cells lacked CD45RO and were positively selected for CCR7, so terminally differentiated effector memory CD45RA+ cells were left out. The germline CDR1 and CDR2 sequences are SGHRS and YFSETQ. This CDR3 is 15 amino acids long. V was trimmed by 0 bases and J by 0 bases, leaving 9 bases between them. TCRdb's copy holds only in-frame clones and misses some; the assay was immunoSEQ multiplex PCR. The profile shows about 680,000 clones, about 91% of them singletons. This sequence originates from a man aged 30 to 45 in good health. The rearrangement uses TRBV5-1 and TRBJ1-1; D is possibly TRBD1 (5 bases). The sample taken for sequencing was naive CD8+ T cells sorted from blood. The chain's CDR3 is CASSLVGAMNTEAFF. The CDR3 bases are TGCGCCAGCAGCTTGGTTGGGGCGATGAACACTGAAGCTTTCTTT.